The 5 T cell receptor beta chains below were found in one sample sequenced in a study of shared clonotypes between healthy human individuals. Profiled with immunoSEQ multiplex PCR; TCRdb holds only in-frame clones, not every one. The sample has a few million clones; around 94% are singletons. What was sequenced was naive CD4+ T cells sorted from blood. Subset described: CD45RA+ positively selected. The source of these receptors is a man between 18 and 35 years old in good health.

The genes are TRBV14 and TRBJ1-2, with a possible D match to TRBD1 (5 bases). V dropped 3 bases and J dropped 2 bases, with 13 bases sitting between them. CDR1 is SGHDN and CDR2 is FVKESK in the germline V gene. The CDR3 runs to 15 residues. The CDR3 region is CASSHPGGTNYGYTF. In nucleotides, the CDR3 is TGTGCCAGCAGCCACCCGGGGGGAACAAACTATGGCTACACCTTC.

This rearrangement joins TRBV19 to TRBJ2-7; TRBD2 aligns across 7 bases. With V trimmed by 6 bases and J by 6 bases, 11 bases remained unmatched. The CDR3 consists of 14 residues. From germline, CDR1 is LNHDA and CDR2 SQIVND (reference sequence). This chain's CDR3 is CASRPVGPGGEQYF. The DNA of the CDR3 is TGTGCCAGTAGACCAGTGGGACCGGGAGGCGAGCAGTACTTC.

The sample holds one count of this clone. Distinct nucleotide sequences in the sample also encode this CDR3. V usage is TRBV9 and J usage is TRBJ2-2, with D unclear. Germline values: CDR1 SGDLS, CDR2 YYNGEE. The CDR3 consists of 14 residues. Trimming took 0 bases from V and 4 from J, leaving 7 bases between them. For the CDR3, the DNA is TGTGCCAGCAGCGTAGCTAGTGGCACCGGGGAGCTGTTTTTT. This codes for CASSVASGTGELFF.

The chain recombines TRBV20-1 with TRBJ1-6; the D gene is possibly TRBD1 (5 bases). Germline values: CDR1 DFQATT, CDR2 SNEGSKA (reference sequence). The V gene lost 4 bases and the J gene lost 11 bases, with 9 bases spanning the gap. This CDR3 has 11 residues. Written as DNA, the CDR3 is TGCAGTGCTACGGGGGGGGCACCCCTCCACTTT. It specifies CSATGGAPLHF.

The chain combines TRBV9 with TRBJ2-2; 9 nucleotides align to TRBD1. The CDR3 covers 15 residues. CDR1 is SGDLS and CDR2 is YYNGEE in the germline V gene. The ends lost 4 bases at V and 4 bases at J; junction bases unmatched: 5. The CDR3: CASSHGQGTTGELFF. CDR3 bases: TGTGCCAGCAGCCACGGACAGGGGACCACCGGGGAGCTGTTTTTT.